Below are 23 T cell receptor beta chains sequenced from a single sample in a study of cytomegalovirus exposure and HLA in healthy donors. Use of 60 Vbeta and 13 Jbeta primers characterized the PCR. Sequenced by immunoSEQ multiplex PCR; TCRdb stores in-frame clones only, minus some. The sample lists about 140,000 clones, 80% seen once, with about 2.2% in the top ten. The sequencing input was PBMCs. These receptors were collected from a man aged 50-59 years in good health and CMV-seronegative.

In its sample, this clone was seen a few times. V and J are TRBV29-1 and TRBJ2-5, with 16 nucleotides matching TRBD2. The CDR3 is 13 amino acids. The J segment lost 7 bases and the V segment lost 6 bases, leaving 2 bases of the junction unmatched. Germline assignment: CDR1 SQVTM and CDR2 ANQGSEA. CDR3: CSVGTSGGATQYF. In DNA form, the CDR3 reads TGCAGCGTCGGGACTAGCGGGGGGGCGACCCAGTACTTC.

In DNA form, the CDR3 reads TGCGCCAGCAGCTTGGATGGCAGGGGGATCTCTGAAGCTTTCTTT. Its protein product is CASSLDGRGISEAFF. The chain is built from TRBV5-1 and TRBJ1-1; 7 bases line up with TRBD1. V shed 0 bases, J shed 6 bases, and the junction held 8 bases outside the gene matches. Looked up from germline, CDR1 is SGHRS and CDR2 is YFSETQ. CDR3 length: 15 residues.

The chain employs TRBV15 and TRBJ1-2, with D hard to call. The CDR3 has 14 amino acids. Germline loops: CDR1 LNHNV, CDR2 YYDKDF (reference sequence). The V end was cut by 5 bases, the J end by 7 bases, with 17 bases between. CDR3 nucleotide sequence: TGTGCCACCAGCGGACTTCCCAATACCGTTGGCTACACCTTC. Translating gives CATSGLPNTVGYTF.

This sequence joins TRBV5-6 and TRBJ2-5, with 10 bases matching TRBD1. V was pared by 0 bases and J by 0 bases, with 2 bases of the junction left unmatched. The CDR3 extends over 16 amino acids. Per the germline V gene, CDR1 is SGHDT and CDR2 is YYEEEE. In DNA form, the CDR3 reads TGTGCCAGCAGCTTGGGGACAGGGGGGTACCAAGAGACCCAGTACTTC. It is translated as CASSLGTGGYQETQYF.

The genes are TRBV7-9 and TRBJ1-2; 9 bases line up with TRBD1. CDR3 length: 15 residues. Per the germline V gene, CDR1 is SEHNR and CDR2 is FQNEAQ (reference sequence). Trimming at V came to 1 base and at J to 4 bases, leaving 4 bases not matched to a gene. The CDR3 reads CASSLGTGGPYGYTF. CDR3 coding DNA: TGTGCCAGCAGCTTAGGTACAGGGGGCCCCTATGGCTACACCTTC.

The chain uses TRBV21-1 and TRBJ1-5. TRBV21-1 is recorded as a pseudogene. The CDR3 is 12 amino acids. CDR3 coding DNA: TGTGCCAGCAGCATTGAGGTGGGGCCCCAGCATTTT. This gives the protein CASSIEVGPQHF.

V usage is TRBV9 and J usage is TRBJ1-3, with 8 bases that match TRBD1. V gave up 0 bases and J gave up 2 bases; unmatched junction bases: 4. CDR1 SGDLS and CDR2 YYNGEE come from the germline V gene. The CDR3 has 16 residues. CDR3 in DNA: TGTGCCAGCAGCGTAGCGGGGACAGGTCCTGGAAACACCATATATTTT. It specifies CASSVAGTGPGNTIYF.

This clone was counted only a few times. V usage is TRBV30 and J usage is TRBJ2-7; 12 bases fit TRBD1. Germline values: CDR1 GTSNPN, CDR2 SVGIG (reference sequence). The CDR3 contains 17 residues. The V segment lost 0 bases and the J segment 7 bases; nucleotides outside the gene matches: 13. CDR3 sequence reads: CAWSVLYWDRGLGEQYF. The DNA for the CDR3 is TGTGCCTGGAGTGTACTATATTGGGACAGGGGGCTAGGGGAGCAGTACTTC.

V usage is TRBV5-4 and J usage is TRBJ2-3, with 9 bases matching TRBD1. This CDR3 region has 15 residues. Germline CDR1 reads SGHNT; CDR2 reads YYREEE (reference sequence). The V and J ends lost 4 bases and 1 base, in that order; junction bases with no gene match: 4. In DNA, the CDR3 is TGTGCCAGCAGCATGAGGACAGGGGGCACAGATACGCAGTATTTT. This gives the protein CASSMRTGGTDTQYF.

The chain couples TRBV6-5 to TRBJ1-3, with TRBD1 as a possible D gene (6 bases). The V gene lost 10 bases and the J gene lost 0 bases, with 13 bases spanning the gap. The germline V gene encodes CDR1 MNHEY and CDR2 SVGAGI. The CDR3 is 14 amino acids. Written as DNA, the CDR3 is TGTGCCATCCGACAGGAGAGCTCTGGAAACACCATATATTTT. This gives the protein CAIRQESSGNTIYF.

The chain has TRBV27 and TRBJ2-1; TRBD2 is a possible D gene (7 bases). The CDR3 is 15 residues long. Germline CDR1 MNHEY, CDR2 SMNVEV (reference sequence). Trimming removed 5 bases from V and 7 bases from J, with 18 bases in between. The CDR3 DNA reads TGTGCCAGCAGTCCCTTCCCGGGGGGCGGGAATGAGCAGTTCTTC. It yields the protein CASSPFPGGGNEQFF.

The sample holds one count of this clone. V is TRBV7-3 and J is TRBJ2-3; no clear D. Germline V CDR1 and CDR2: SGHTA, FQGTGA. Trimming removed 5 bases at V and 0 bases at J, with 15 bases between. This CDR3 comprises 16 residues. In DNA form, the CDR3 reads TGTGCCAGCAGCGCTGGAGCCTCCTGGAGCACAGATACGCAGTATTTT. Its translation: CASSAGASWSTDTQYF.

The rearrangement links TRBV5-1 to TRBJ1-2, with TRBD1 matching 7 bases. The CDR3 totals 15 residues. Losses at the gene ends were 1 base for V and 8 bases for J; bases not matched to a gene: 11. Germline lookup yields CDR1 SGHRS and CDR2 YFSETQ. The CDR3 loop reads CASSLQGGDAKGYTF. The CDR3 region has the DNA TGCGCCAGCAGCTTGCAAGGGGGCGATGCGAAAGGCTACACCTTC.

The chain combines TRBV18 with TRBJ2-3; 8 bases match TRBD2. CDR1 and CDR2 (germline): KGHSH, LQKENI. The CDR3 length is 13 residues. Trimming at V came to 0 bases and at J to 8 bases, leaving 1 base not matched to a gene. The CDR3 DNA is TGTGCCAGCTCACCACCCAGCGGGAGTACGCAGTATTTT. Protein: CASSPPSGSTQYF.

The rearrangement links TRBV27 to TRBJ1-5; maybe TRBD1 (6 bases). Germline assignment: CDR1 MNHEY and CDR2 SMNVEV (reference sequence). This CDR3 comprises 14 residues. Trimming stripped 7 bases from V and 1 base from J, with 11 bases between. CDR3 region: CASKGTKSNQPQHF. In nucleotides, the CDR3 is TGTGCCAGCAAGGGGACAAAAAGCAATCAGCCCCAGCATTTT.

V and J are TRBV28 and TRBJ2-2; 7 bases are a match to TRBD2. V gave up 9 bases and J gave up 0 bases; unmatched junction bases: 4. This CDR3 contains 14 residues. Germline V gene lookup returns CDR1 MDHEN and CDR2 SYDVKM. This CDR3 is CASAGTTNTGELFF. CDR3 nucleotides: TGTGCCAGTGCCGGGACTACGAACACCGGGGAGCTGTTTTTT.

The chain uses TRBV7-2 and TRBJ2-5; 8 bases line up with TRBD2. From germline, CDR1 is SGHTA and CDR2 FQGNSA. V lost 4 bases and J lost 6; bases outside the gene matches: 7. The CDR3 is made up of 14 amino acids. The DNA for the CDR3 is TGTGCCAGCAGCTCCCGGGCGGGGGGACAGACCCAGTACTTC. Protein product: CASSSRAGGQTQYF.

The V and J genes are TRBV7-9 and TRBJ2-3, with no clear D. There are 16 residues in the CDR3. The germline gives CDR1 SEHNR, CDR2 FQNEAQ (reference sequence). The V end lost 2 bases, the J end lost 4 bases, and 16 bases lay between the germline ends. The CDR3, as DNA: TGTGCCAGCAGCTTATTTGTGAGGATCGACGCAGATACGCAGTATTTT. Encoded protein: CASSLFVRIDADTQYF.

The gene calls are TRBV19 and TRBJ1-2; D gene unclear. CDR1 is LNHDA, CDR2 SQIVND, per germline (reference sequence). The CDR3 has 15 residues. V shed 7 bases and J shed 4 bases, with 19 bases lying between them. In nucleotides, the CDR3 is TGTGCCAGTACCCTAGGGAGGACCCTAGGCTATGGCTACACCTTC. Its protein is CASTLGRTLGYGYTF.

This sequence joins TRBV28 and TRBJ2-2; TRBD1 agrees at 11 bases. There are 17 residues in the CDR3. Germline V gene data show CDR1 as MDHEN and CDR2 as SYDVKM. Trimming took 2 bases from V and 4 from J; bases not matched to a gene: 6. CDR3 loop: CASSLGVGTGGTGELFF. Here the CDR3 DNA reads TGTGCCAGCAGTTTAGGGGTCGGGACAGGGGGCACCGGGGAGCTGTTTTTT.

The genes are TRBV11-3 and TRBJ2-3; no clear D gene. This CDR3 region has 13 residues. Germline CDR1 is SGHNT and CDR2 is YENEEA. Trimming cost V 3 bases and J 4 bases, with 8 bases left between them. As DNA, the CDR3 is TGTGCCAGCAGCTTCACGTCGGCAGATACGCAGTATTTT. Amino acid sequence: CASSFTSADTQYF.

The chain carries TRBV30 and TRBJ2-7; D is perhaps TRBD2 (5 bases). V was trimmed by 2 bases and J by 5 bases, leaving 7 bases between them. Germline V lookup: CDR1 GTSNPN, CDR2 SVGIG (reference sequence). The CDR3 is 11 residues long. The CDR3 bases are TGTGCCTGGAGTCTAGCCGACGAGCAGTACTTC. This encodes CAWSLADEQYF.

This clone is a singleton in its sample. The gene calls are TRBV4-1 and TRBJ1-5; D not resolved. This CDR3 comprises 14 residues. CDR1 and CDR2 (germline): MGHRA, YSYEKL. The V and J ends lost 4 bases and 1 base respectively, with 8 bases between them. The CDR3 protein is CASSLEDSNQPQHF. The CDR3 DNA is TGCGCCAGCAGCCTGGAGGACAGCAATCAGCCCCAGCATTTT.